This TCR beta chain was found in a study of T cell responses to AZD1222 COVID-19 vaccine. At least ten counts were recorded for this clone. Antigen specificity is unknown. Findings and caveats of the study: A mostly white British donor set with more females was recruited, and clonal diversity was possibly underestimated. Unmutated regions of variants are reportedly targeted by nearly half of spike-specific TCRs. Vaccination with two AZD1222 doses was followed by a rise in Spike-specific TCR breadth and depth.

The protocol was immunoSEQ multiplex PCR, while the TCRdb copy is restricted to in-frame clones and leaves out a portion. Altogether 65,000 to 70,000 clones are present, about 83% being singletons, with the ten largest covering roughly 6%. Looked up from germline, CDR1 is SNHLY and CDR2 is FYNNEI. V was shortened by 0 bases and J by 5 bases, with 4 bases between the two germline ends. The CDR3 runs 12 residues. The rearrangement links TRBV2 to TRBJ2-5; unclear D gene. Here the sequenced sample was peripheral blood, taken 28 days after the second AZD1222 dose. The TCR comes from an adult who received the AZD1222 COVID-19 vaccine. The CDR3 sequence: CASSEAAETQYF. CDR3 DNA: TGTGCCAGCAGTGAAGCGGCGGAGACCCAGTACTTC.